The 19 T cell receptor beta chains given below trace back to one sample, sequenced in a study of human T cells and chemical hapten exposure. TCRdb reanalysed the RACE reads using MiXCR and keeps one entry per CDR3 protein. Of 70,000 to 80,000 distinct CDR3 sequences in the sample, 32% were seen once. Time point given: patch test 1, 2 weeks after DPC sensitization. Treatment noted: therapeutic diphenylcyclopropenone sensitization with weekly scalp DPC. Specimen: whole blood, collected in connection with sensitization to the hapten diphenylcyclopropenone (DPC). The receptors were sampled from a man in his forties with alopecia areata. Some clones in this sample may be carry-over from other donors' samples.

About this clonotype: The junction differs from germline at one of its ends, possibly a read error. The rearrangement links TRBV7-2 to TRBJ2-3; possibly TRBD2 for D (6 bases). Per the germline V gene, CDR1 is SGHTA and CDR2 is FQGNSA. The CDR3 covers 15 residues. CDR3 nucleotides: TGTGCCAGCACCTTAGCGGCCAAAAGCACAGATACGCAGTATTTT. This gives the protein CASTLAAKSTDTQYF.

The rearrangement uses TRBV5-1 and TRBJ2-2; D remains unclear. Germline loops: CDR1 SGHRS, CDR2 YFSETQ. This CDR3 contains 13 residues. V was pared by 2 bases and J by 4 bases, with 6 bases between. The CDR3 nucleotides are TGCGCCAGCAGCTTTACGTCCACCGGGGAGCTGTTTTTT. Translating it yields CASSFTSTGELFF.

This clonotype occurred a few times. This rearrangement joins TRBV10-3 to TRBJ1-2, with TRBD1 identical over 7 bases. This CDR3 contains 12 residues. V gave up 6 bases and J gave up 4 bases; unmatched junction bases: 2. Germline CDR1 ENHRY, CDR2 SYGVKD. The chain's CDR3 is CAIRRQGYGYTF. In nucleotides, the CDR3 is TGTGCCATCAGGAGACAGGGCTATGGCTACACCTTC.

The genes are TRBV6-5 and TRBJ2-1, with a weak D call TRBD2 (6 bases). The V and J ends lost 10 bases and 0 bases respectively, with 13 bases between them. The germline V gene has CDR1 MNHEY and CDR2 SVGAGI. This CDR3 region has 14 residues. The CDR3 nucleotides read TGTGCCACCAGGGACTCTAGCTCCTACAATGAGCAGTTCTTC. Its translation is CATRDSSSYNEQFF.

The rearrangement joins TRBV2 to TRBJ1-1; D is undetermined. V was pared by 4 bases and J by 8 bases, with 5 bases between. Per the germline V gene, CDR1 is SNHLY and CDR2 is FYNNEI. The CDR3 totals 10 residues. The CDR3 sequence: CASSGPEAFF. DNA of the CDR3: TGTGCCAGCAGTGGTCCGGAAGCTTTCTTT.

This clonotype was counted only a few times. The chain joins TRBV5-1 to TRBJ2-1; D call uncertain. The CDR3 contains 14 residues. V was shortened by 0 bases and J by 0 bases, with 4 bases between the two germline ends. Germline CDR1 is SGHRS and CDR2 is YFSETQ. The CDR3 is CASSLANSYNEQFF. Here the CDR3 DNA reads TGCGCCAGCAGCTTGGCCAACTCCTACAATGAGCAGTTCTTC.

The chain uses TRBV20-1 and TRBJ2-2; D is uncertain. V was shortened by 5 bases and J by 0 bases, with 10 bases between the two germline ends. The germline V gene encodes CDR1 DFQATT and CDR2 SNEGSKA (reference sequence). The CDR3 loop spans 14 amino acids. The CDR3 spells CSAPKVPNTGELFF. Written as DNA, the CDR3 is TGCAGTGCTCCGAAAGTTCCGAACACCGGGGAGCTGTTTTTT.

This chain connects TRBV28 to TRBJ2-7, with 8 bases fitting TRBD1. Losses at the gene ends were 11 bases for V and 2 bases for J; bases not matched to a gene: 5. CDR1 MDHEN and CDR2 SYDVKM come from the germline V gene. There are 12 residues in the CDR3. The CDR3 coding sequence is TGTGCCGGCGGGACAGGAGCCTACGAGCAGTACTTC. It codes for CAGGTGAYEQYF.

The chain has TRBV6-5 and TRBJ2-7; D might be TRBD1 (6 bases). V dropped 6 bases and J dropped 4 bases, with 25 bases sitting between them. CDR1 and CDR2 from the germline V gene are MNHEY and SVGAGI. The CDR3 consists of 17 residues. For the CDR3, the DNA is TGTGCCAGCAGACAAAACCTAGGTCGGGGTAGGGGGTACGAGCAGTACTTC. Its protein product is CASRQNLGRGRGYEQYF.

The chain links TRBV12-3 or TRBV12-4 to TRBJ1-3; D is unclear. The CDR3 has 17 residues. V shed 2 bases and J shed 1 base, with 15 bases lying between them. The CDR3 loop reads CASSLPTQLLSGNTIYF. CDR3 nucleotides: TGTGCCAGCAGTTTACCAACGCAGCTGCTTTCTGGAAACACCATATATTTT.

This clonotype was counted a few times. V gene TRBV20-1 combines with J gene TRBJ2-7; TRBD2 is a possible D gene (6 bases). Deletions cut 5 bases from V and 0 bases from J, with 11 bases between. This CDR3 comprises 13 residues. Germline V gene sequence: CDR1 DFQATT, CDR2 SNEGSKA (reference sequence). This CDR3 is CSAPGGHSYEQYF. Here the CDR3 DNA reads TGCAGTGCTCCTGGAGGGCACTCCTACGAGCAGTACTTC.

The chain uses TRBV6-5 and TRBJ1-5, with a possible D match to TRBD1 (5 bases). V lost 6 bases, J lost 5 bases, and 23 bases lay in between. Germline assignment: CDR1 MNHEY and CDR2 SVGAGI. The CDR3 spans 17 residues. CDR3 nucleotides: TGTGCCAGCAGAGAAGCAGGGAGAGGAGATTTCGATCAGCCCCAGCATTTT. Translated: CASREAGRGDFDQPQHF.

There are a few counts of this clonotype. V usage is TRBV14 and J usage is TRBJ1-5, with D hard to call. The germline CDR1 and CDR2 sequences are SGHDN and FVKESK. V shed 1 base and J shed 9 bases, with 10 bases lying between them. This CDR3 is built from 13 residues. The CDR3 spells CASSQGPARPQHF. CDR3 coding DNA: TGTGCCAGCAGCCAAGGGCCGGCGCGGCCCCAGCATTTT. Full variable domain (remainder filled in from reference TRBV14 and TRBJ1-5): EAGVTQFPSHSVIEKGQTVTLRCDPISGHDNLYWYRRVMGKEIKFLLHFVKESKQDESGMPNNRFLAERTGGTYSTLKVQPAELEDSGVYFCASSQGPARPQHFGDGTRLSIL.

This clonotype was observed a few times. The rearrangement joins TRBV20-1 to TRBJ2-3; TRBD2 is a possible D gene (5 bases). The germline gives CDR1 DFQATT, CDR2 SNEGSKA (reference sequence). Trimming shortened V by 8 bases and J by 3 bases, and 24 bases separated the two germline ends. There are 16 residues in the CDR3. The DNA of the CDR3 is TGCAGTATGCTAATCCTAGCAGGAGGTAGAACAGATACGCAGTATTTT. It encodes CSMLILAGGRTDTQYF.

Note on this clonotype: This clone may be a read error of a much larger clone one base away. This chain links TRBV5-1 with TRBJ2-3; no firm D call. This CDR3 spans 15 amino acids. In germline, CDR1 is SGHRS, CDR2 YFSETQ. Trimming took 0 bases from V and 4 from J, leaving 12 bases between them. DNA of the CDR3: TGCGCCAGCAGCTTGGGTCTACCTTACGCAGATACGCAGTATTTT. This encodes CASSLGLPYADTQYF.

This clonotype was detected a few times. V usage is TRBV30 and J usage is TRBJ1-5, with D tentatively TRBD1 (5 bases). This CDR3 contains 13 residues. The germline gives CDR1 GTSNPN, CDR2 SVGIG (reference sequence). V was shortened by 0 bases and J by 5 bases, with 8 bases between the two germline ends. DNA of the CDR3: TGTGCCTGGAGTGTAGGAGGGGATCAGCCCCAGCATTTT. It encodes CAWSVGGDQPQHF. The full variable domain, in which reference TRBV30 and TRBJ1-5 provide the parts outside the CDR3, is SQTIHQWPATLVQPVGSPLSLECTVEGTSNPNLYWYRQAAGRGLQLLFYSVGIGQISSEVPQNLSASRPQDRQFILSSKKLLLSDSGFYLCAWSVGGDQPQHFGDGTRLSIL.

Written as DNA, the CDR3 is TGTGCCAGCAGTGACTCTAGTCGCACGCAGTATTTT. Translating it yields CASSDSSRTQYF. The chain is built from TRBV2 and TRBJ2-3; D not certain. Germline CDR1 SNHLY, CDR2 FYNNEI. The V gene lost 3 bases and the J gene lost 9 bases, with 10 bases spanning the gap. CDR3 length: 12 amino acids.

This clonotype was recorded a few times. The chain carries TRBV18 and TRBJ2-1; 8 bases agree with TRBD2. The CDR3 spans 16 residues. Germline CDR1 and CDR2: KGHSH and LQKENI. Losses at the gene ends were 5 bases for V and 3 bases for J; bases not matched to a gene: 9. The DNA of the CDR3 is TGTGCCAGCTCATCCCGGGAGGGAGTTAGCTACAATGAGCAGTTCTTC. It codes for CASSSREGVSYNEQFF.

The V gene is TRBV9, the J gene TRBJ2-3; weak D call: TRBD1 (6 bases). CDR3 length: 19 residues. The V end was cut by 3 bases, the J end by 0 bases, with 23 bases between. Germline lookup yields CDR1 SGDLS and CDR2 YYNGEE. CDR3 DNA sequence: TGTGCCAGCAGCGGAGGACAGCTCAAGAGGAGTGCGAGCACAGATACGCAGTATTTT. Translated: CASSGGQLKRSASTDTQYF.